The clone carrying this TCR beta chain was observed a handful of times. This sample was taken from a study of cytomegalovirus exposure and HLA in healthy donors. It was with 60 Vbeta and 13 Jbeta primers that the PCR ran. Sequenced by immunoSEQ multiplex PCR; TCRdb stores in-frame clones only, minus some. The repertoire consists of around 100,000 clones, with roughly 68% occurring once and the leading ten covering 2% to 2.5%. The receptor was derived from a woman in her 30s in good health and CMV-seronegative. Specimen: PBMCs.

Written as DNA, the CDR3 is TGTGCCAGTATCTCTGGGTGGGACACAAGCTCCTACAATGAGCAGTTCTTC. Its protein is CASISGWDTSSYNEQFF. This chain connects TRBV7-9 to TRBJ2-1; possibly TRBD1 for D (6 bases). Germline CDR1 SEHNR, CDR2 FQNEAQ (reference sequence). Trimming removed 9 bases at V and 0 bases at J, with 21 bases between. The CDR3 length is 17 residues.